Sequencing of this T cell receptor (beta chain) was carried out in a study of identical twins listed by TCRdb under 2016. Broadly, across the study: To test whether fetal clonotypes persist, the study used deep sequencing on TCR alpha and beta repertoires from monozygotic twins, unrelated adults of various ages, and cord blood. To rule out contamination, the twin experiments were replicated at different times with different library preparation protocols. The paper as a whole reports these results and caveats: Compared with coincidental sharing between unrelated individuals, out-of-frame TCR alpha sequences shared between twins showed an excess of sequences with low generation probability. Because the same donors could not be followed over many years, the conclusions relied on cross-sectional statistical analysis. In beta out-of-frame sequences, excess twin sharing was weaker, because having fewer shared sequences lowered the signal-to-noise ratio. Zero-insertion analyses could be partly confounded by invariant T cells such as MAIT and iNKT, although diverse VJ usage argued against such confounding for most clonotypes. Recombination models systematically underestimated out-of-frame TCR alpha sharing in monozygotic twins but agreed with sharing between unrelated individuals. Fewer insertions were carried by abundant cord blood beta clonotypes, a similar but weaker trend appeared in young adult naive repertoires, and no such trend appeared in memory repertoires.

The library was obtained by 5' RACE. TCRdb records Illumina HiSeq 2000 as the sequencer. Template switching introduced a universal primer binding site; the final cDNA contained a unique molecular identifier, enabling accurate counting of TCR cDNA molecules. First-strand cDNA for TCR alpha and beta chains was synthesized from specific primers in the conserved constant-segment region. Each cDNA library was double barcoded, with a SMART-Mk sample barcode plus Illumina barcodes, to control for contamination. Two successive PCR steps introduced TruSeq adapter sequences along with Illumina sample barcodes. The TCR alpha and beta cDNA libraries were sequenced on the Illumina HiSeq platform using custom primers. Turning to the authors' computational methods: MiGEC processed the raw reads to extract unique molecular identifiers, while MiXCR was used to determine the CDR3 positions. Recombination models were inferred per individual with the repgenHMM and IGoR tools using an EM algorithm. The analysis of shared clonotypes was done with the tcR package in R, with sharing normalized by the product of cloneset sizes. To study raw recombination without the effects of thymic and clonal selection, out-of-frame nonproductive sequences were analyzed. The public reads were quality trimmed at Q25 with fastp and then assembled into clones with MiXCR by TCRdb, keeping productive beta chains. A single entry per CDR3 protein holds the most common genes and DNA from its merged rows. TCRdb, rather than the study authors, made the V and J calls. Here the sample has approximately 280,000 distinct CDR3 sequences; about 8% occur a single time. Approximately 2% of the sample lies in the top ten.

Every donor in the study was a healthy Caucasian. The twin cohort comprised three pairs of female monozygotic twins, all aged about 18 to 30 years. Miltenyi CD45RO+ enrichment and human naive T-cell isolation kits were used to isolate memory (CD45RO+) and naive T cells from PBMC. This clonotype was picked up a small number of times. There is no known antigen for this receptor. No much larger clone exists at a distance of one base, and base qualities are not known. The same data also contributed to another study, on yellow fever vaccine responses in identical twins. From that second study: The T cell response to vaccination in identical twins was reported by the authors to appear partly convergent and partly personalized. In the study, vaccine-responding T cell clones were precisely tracked in identical twins.

The sequence derives from a young woman in good health. Sequences were obtained from memory (CD45RO+) T cells sorted from blood. The cell subset or site label on this specimen signifies: CD45RO+ enriched T cells.

The encoded CDR3 is CASSELAGGRNEQFF. The nucleotides read TGTGCCAGCAGTGAACTAGCGGGAGGGCGCAATGAGCAGTTCTTC. The rearranged segments are TRBV6-1 and TRBJ2-1, with 12 central nucleotides matching TRBD2. Ends trimmed: V by 2 bases, J by 6 bases; bases unmatched to a gene: 2. Measured from the cysteine to the phenylalanine, the CDR3 is 15 residues long. Only CDR3 DNA is held: 45 bases, read in frame from base 1. According to the germline V gene, CDR1 reads MNHNS and CDR2 reads SASEGT.